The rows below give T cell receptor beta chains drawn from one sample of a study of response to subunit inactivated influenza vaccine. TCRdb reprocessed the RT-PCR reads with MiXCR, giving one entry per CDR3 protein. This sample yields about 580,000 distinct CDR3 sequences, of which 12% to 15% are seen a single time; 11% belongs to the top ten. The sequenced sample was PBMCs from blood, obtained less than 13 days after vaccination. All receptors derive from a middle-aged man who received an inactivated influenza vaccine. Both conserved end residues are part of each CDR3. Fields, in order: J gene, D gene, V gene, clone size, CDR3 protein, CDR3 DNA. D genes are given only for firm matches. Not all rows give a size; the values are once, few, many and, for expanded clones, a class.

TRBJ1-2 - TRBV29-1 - CSVEGRDYGYTF TGCAGCGTTGAGGGGCGGGACTATGGCTACACCTTC
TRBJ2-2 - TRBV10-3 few CATTVRVNGELFF TGTGCCACTACGGTGCGGGTCAACGGGGAGCTGTTTTTT
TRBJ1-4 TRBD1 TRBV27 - CASSLNNRGGNEKLFF TGTGCCAGCAGTTTAAATAACAGGGGGGGAAATGAAAAACTGTTTTTT
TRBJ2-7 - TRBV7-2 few CASSPRYGYEQYF TGTGCCAGCAGCCCGCGATACGGATACGAGCAGTACTTC
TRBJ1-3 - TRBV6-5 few CASSYSWRGYGNTIYF TGTGCCAGCAGTTACTCATGGCGCGGATATGGAAACACCATATATTTT
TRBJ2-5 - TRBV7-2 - CASSGKGTGSQFTSGPPGGQYF TGTGCCAGCAGCGGAAAAGGGACAGGAAGCCAATTTACTAGCGGGCCCCCAGGGGGCCAGTACTTC
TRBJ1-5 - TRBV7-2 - CASSIGPNQPQHF TGTGCCAGCAGCATCGGACCGAATCAGCCCCAGCATTTT
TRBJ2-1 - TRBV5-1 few CASSLMPSSYNEQFF TGCGCCAGCAGCTTGATGCCGAGCTCCTACAATGAGCAGTTCTTC
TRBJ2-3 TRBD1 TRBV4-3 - CASSKGTGRGTDTQYF TGCGCCAGCAGCAAAGGGACAGGCCGGGGCACAGATACGCAGTATTTT
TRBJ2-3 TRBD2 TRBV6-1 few CASSEGLRGVTDTQYF TGTGCCAGCAGTGAAGGTTTGCGGGGGGTCACAGATACGCAGTATTTT
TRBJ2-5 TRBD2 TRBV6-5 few CASSYPSGNQETQYF TGTGCCAGCAGTTACCCTAGCGGGAACCAAGAGACCCAGTACTTC
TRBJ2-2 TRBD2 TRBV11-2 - CASSPSGLAGYTGELFF TGTGCCAGCAGCCCTTCGGGACTAGCGGGGTACACCGGGGAGCTGTTTTTT
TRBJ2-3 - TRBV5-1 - CASSNRMTSTDTQYF TGCGCCAGCAGCAACCGAATGACTAGCACAGATACGCAGTATTTT
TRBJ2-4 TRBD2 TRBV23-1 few CASSHSCPWTSGSKNIQYF TGCGCCAGCAGTCACTCCTGTCCGTGGACTAGCGGTTCCAAAAACATTCAGTACTTC
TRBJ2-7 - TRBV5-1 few CASSSADGDYEQYF TGCGCCAGCAGTTCGGCGGACGGCGACTACGAGCAGTACTTC
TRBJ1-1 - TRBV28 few CASSPGRAGGAEAFF TGTGCCAGCAGCCCAGGGAGAGCCGGGGGGGCTGAAGCTTTCTTT
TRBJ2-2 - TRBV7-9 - CASSERMVSNTGELFF TGTGCCAGCAGCGAGCGAATGGTTTCGAACACCGGGGAGCTGTTTTTT
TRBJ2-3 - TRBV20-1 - CSARGVRGTTDTQYF TGCAGTGCTAGGGGGGTGCGAGGCACCACAGATACGCAGTATTTT
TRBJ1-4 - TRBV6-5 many CASRSGNEKLFF TGCGCCAGCAGGAGTGGTAATGAAAAACTGTTTTTT
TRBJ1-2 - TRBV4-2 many CASTPDAKTNYGYTF TGTGCCAGCACCCCCGACGCCAAGACTAACTATGGCTACACCTTC
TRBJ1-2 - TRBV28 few CASSLATDDLANYGYTF TGTGCCAGCAGTTTAGCCACGGACGATCTCGCTAACTATGGCTACACCTTC
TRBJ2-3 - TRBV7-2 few CASSPDLIGAGTDTQYF TGTGCCAGCAGCCCCGACCTTATTGGGGCCGGCACAGATACGCAGTATTTT
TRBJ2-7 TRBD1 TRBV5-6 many CASSFDRANEQYF TGTGCCAGCAGCTTCGACAGGGCGAACGAGCAGTACTTC
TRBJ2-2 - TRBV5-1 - CASSFVTGAANTGELFF TGCGCCAGCAGCTTTGTGACAGGCGCCGCGAACACCGGGGAGCTGTTTTTT
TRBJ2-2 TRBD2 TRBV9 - CASSVLAGLNTGELFF TGTGCCAGCAGCGTCCTAGCGGGATTGAACACCGGGGAGCTGTTTTTT
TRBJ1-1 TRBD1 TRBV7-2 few CASSFTYGTARNTEAFF TGTGCCAGCAGCTTCACATACGGGACAGCCAGGAACACTGAAGCTTTCTTT
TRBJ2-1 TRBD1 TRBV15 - CATSRHQSGTGASDEQFF TGTGCCACCAGCAGACACCAATCCGGGACAGGGGCTTCTGATGAGCAGTTCTTC
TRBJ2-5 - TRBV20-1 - CSARGQQETQYF TGCAGTGCTAGAGGGCAGCAAGAGACCCAGTACTTC
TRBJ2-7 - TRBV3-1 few CASSPSARQGGEQYF TGTGCCAGCAGCCCATCAGCCAGGCAGGGTGGGGAGCAGTACTTC
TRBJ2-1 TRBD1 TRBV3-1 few CASSQGTGGSYNEQFF TGTGCCAGCAGCCAAGGAACAGGGGGTTCCTACAATGAGCAGTTCTTC
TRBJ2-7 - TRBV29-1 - CSVLYDRTYEQYF TGCAGCGTTCTGTACGACCGAACCTACGAGCAGTACTTC
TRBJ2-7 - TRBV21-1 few CASSKMGSGICRGSVQGAYEQYF TGTGCCAGCAGCAAAATGGGGTCGGGTATTTGCCGGGGAAGTGTCCAAGGCGCCTACGAGCAGTACTTC
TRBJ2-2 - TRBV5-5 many CASSLGWFANTGELFF TGTGCCAGCAGCTTGGGATGGTTCGCGAACACCGGGGAGCTGTTTTTT
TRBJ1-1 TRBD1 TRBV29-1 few CSVMTGREAFF TGCAGCGTAATGACAGGGCGTGAAGCTTTCTTT
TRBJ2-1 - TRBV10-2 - CASTAGQNYNEQFF TGCGCCAGTACAGCGGGACAGAACTACAATGAGCAGTTCTTC
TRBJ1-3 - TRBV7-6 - CASSSLSSGNTIYF TGTGCCAGCAGCTCGTTGAGCTCTGGAAACACCATATATTTT
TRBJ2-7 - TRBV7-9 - CASSLALGASEQYF TGTGCCAGCAGCTTAGCCCTCGGGGCCTCCGAGCAGTACTTC
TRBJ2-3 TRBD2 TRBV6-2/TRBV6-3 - CASNYLGGSADTQYF TGTGCCAGCAACTACCTCGGGGGGTCGGCAGATACGCAGTATTTT
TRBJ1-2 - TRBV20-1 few CSARDVPADTF TGCAGTGCTAGAGATGTGCCGGCTGACACCTTC
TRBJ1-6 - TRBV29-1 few CSVANGSYNSPLHF TGCAGCGTCGCTAACGGATCCTATAATTCACCCCTCCACTTT
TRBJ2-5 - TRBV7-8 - CASSFRRVTQYF TGTGCCAGCAGCTTTCGAAGAGTGACCCAGTACTTC
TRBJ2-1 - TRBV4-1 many CASSQGTGRSYNEQFF TGCGCCAGCAGCCAAGGTACAGGGCGCTCCTACAATGAGCAGTTCTTC
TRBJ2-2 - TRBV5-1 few CASSLVLDTGELFF TGCGCCAGCAGCTTGGTTTTGGACACCGGGGAGCTGTTTTTT
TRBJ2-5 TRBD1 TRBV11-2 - CASSRDRGHETQYF TGTGCCAGCAGCCGGGACAGGGGGCATGAGACCCAGTACTTC
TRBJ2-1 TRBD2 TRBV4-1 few CASRQTSGGSYNEQFF TGCGCCAGCAGACAGACTAGCGGGGGGTCCTACAATGAGCAGTTCTTC
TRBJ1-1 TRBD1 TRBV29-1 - CSVQGVRDTEAFF TGCAGCGTTCAGGGGGTAAGGGACACTGAAGCTTTCTTT
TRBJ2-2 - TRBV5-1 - CASSLVKGGTGELFF TGCGCCAGCAGCTTGGTGAAGGGGGGGACCGGGGAGCTGTTTTTT
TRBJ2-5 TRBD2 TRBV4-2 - CASSQLAGGYQETQYF TGTGCCAGCAGCCAACTAGCGGGGGGGTACCAAGAGACCCAGTACTTC
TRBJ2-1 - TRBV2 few CASSANPAESSYNEQFF TGTGCCAGCAGTGCAAATCCAGCGGAGAGCTCCTACAATGAGCAGTTCTTC
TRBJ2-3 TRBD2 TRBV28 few CASSFFSLGGGRHDTQYF TGTGCCAGCAGTTTTTTCTCCCTTGGGGGCGGGAGGCATGATACGCAGTATTTT
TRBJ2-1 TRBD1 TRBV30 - CAWSVDSTGYEQFF TGTGCCTGGAGTGTAGACTCGACAGGGTATGAGCAGTTCTTC
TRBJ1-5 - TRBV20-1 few CSASLGSNQPQHF TGCAGTGCTAGCCTGGGAAGCAATCAGCCCCAGCATTTT
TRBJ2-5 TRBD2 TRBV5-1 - CASSLGLAGPQVETQYF TGCGCCAGCAGCCTGGGACTAGCGGGCCCTCAAGTGGAGACCCAGTACTTC
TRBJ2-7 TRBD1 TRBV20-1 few CSARDKRTGAYEQYF TGCAGTGCTAGAGATAAGAGGACAGGGGCCTACGAGCAGTACTTC
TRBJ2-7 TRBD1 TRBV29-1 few CSVATGTGRTEQYF TGCAGCGTCGCCACCGGGACAGGGCGCACCGAGCAGTACTTC
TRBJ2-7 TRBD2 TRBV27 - CASHASGGISYEQYF TGTGCCAGCCATGCTAGCGGGGGGATATCCTACGAGCAGTACTTC
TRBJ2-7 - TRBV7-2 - CASSLGTWGQYF TGTGCCAGCAGCTTAGGCACCTGGGGGCAGTACTTC
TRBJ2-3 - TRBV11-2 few CASSLGGGDWRLTSTDTQYF TGTGCCAGCAGCTTAGGTGGGGGTGATTGGAGGCTCACTAGCACAGATACGCAGTATTTT
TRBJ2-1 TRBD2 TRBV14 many CASSQDFQPSPLTSGGVGDEQFF TGTGCCAGCAGCCAAGATTTTCAACCCTCCCCACTGACTAGCGGGGGGGTTGGCGATGAGCAGTTCTTC